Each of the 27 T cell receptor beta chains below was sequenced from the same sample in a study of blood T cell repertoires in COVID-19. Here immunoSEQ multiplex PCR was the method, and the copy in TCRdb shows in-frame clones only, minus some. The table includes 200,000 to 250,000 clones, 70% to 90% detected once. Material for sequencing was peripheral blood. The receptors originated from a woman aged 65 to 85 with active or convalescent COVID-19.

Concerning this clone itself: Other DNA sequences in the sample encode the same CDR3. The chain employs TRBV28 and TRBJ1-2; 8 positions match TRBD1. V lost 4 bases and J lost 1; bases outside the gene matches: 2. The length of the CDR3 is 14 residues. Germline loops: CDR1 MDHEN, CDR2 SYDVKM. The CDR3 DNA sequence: TGTGCCAGCAGTTCAGGACAGGGTAACTATGGCTACACCTTC. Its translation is CASSSGQGNYGYTF.

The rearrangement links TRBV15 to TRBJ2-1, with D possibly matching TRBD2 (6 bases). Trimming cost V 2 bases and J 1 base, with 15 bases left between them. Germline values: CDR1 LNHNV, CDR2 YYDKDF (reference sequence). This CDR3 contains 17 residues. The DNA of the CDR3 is TGTGCCACCAGCAGACCCCCGGCTAGCGTATCCTACAATGAGCAGTTCTTC. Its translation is CATSRPPASVSYNEQFF.

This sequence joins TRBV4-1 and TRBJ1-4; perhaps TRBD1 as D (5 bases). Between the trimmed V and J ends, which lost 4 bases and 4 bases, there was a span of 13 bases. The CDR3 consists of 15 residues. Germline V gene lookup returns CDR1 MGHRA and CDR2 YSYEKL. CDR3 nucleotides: TGCGCCAGCAGCCCACTTGGGACTGGTAATGAAAAACTGTTTTTT. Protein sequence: CASSPLGTGNEKLFF.

The CDR3 coding sequence is TGTGCCAGCTCACCACCGCAGCGGGGTGCAGATACGCAGTATTTT. This gives the protein CASSPPQRGADTQYF. The J gene is TRBJ2-3, the V gene TRBV18, with TRBD2 identical over 7 bases. There are 15 residues in the CDR3. Germline trimming cut 0 bases from V and 4 bases from J; bases unmatched to any gene: 4. CDR1 and CDR2 from the germline V gene are KGHSH and LQKENI.

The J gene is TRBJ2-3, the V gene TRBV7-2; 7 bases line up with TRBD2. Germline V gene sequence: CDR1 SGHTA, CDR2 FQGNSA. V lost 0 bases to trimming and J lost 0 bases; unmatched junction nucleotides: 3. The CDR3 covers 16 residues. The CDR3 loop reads CASSLAGGGSTDTQYF. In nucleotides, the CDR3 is TGTGCCAGCAGCTTAGCGGGCGGGGGTAGCACAGATACGCAGTATTTT.

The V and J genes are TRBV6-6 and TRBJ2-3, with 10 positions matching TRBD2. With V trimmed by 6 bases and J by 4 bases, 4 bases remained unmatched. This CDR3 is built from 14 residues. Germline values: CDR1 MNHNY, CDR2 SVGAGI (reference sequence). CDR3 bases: TGTGCCAGCAGGGAGCGGGGGGGGGCAGATACGCAGTATTTT. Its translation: CASRERGGADTQYF.

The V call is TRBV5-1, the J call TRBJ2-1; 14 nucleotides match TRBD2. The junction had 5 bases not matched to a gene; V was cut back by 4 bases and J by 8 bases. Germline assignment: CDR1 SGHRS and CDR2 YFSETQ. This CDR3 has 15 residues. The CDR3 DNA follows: TGCGCCAGCAGCCCCGGGACTAGCGGGAGCGATGAGCAGTTCTTC. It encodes CASSPGTSGSDEQFF.

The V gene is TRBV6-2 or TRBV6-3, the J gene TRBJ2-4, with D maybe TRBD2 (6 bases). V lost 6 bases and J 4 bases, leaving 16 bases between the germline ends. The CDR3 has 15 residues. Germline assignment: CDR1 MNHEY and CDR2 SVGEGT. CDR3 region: CASSLSWGTKNIQYF. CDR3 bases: TGTGCCAGCAGCCTTTCCTGGGGGACTAAAAACATTCAGTACTTC.

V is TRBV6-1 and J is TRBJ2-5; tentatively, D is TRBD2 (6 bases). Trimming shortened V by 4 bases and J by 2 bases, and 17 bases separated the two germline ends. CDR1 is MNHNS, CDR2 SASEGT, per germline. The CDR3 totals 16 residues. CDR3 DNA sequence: TGTGCCAGCAGTGTTACGTCTTCCGGGGGTCAAGAGACCCAGTACTTC. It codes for CASSVTSSGGQETQYF.

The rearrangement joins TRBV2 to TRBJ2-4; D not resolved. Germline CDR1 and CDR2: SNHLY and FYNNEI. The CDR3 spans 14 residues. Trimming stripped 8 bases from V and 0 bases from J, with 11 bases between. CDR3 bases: TGTGCCAGCCTTGGGCAGCTAGCCAAAAACATTCAGTACTTC. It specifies CASLGQLAKNIQYF.

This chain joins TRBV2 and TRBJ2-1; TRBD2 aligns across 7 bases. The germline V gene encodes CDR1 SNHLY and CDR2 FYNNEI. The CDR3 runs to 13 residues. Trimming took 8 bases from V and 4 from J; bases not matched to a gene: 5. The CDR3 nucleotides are TGTGCCAGCGGTCCTAGCGGATACAATGAGCAGTTCTTC. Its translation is CASGPSGYNEQFF.

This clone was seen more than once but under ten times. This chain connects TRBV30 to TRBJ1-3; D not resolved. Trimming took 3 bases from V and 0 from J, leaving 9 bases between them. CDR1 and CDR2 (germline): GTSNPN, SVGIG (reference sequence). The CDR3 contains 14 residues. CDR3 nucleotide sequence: TGTGCCTGGAGCCGGGTGAGCTCTGGAAACACCATATATTTT. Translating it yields CAWSRVSSGNTIYF.

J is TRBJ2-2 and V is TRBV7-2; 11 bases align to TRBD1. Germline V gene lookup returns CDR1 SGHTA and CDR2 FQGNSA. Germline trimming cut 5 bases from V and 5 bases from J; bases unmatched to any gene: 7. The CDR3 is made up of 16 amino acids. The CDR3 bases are TGTGCCAGCAGCGTCGGACAGGGGGCATTAACCGGGGAGCTGTTTTTT. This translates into CASSVGQGALTGELFF.

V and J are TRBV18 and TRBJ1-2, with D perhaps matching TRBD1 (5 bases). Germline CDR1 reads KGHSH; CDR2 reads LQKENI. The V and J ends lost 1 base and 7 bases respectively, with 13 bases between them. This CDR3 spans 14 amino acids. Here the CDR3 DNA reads TGTGCCAGCTCACCACAGGCGAGCAGGGCTGGCTACACCTTC. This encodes CASSPQASRAGYTF.

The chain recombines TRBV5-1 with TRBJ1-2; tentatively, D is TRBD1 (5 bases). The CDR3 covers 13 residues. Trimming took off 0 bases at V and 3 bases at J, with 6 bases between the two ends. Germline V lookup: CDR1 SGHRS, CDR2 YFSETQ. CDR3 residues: CASSLEGDYGYTF. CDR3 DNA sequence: TGCGCCAGCAGCTTGGAAGGGGACTATGGCTACACCTTC.

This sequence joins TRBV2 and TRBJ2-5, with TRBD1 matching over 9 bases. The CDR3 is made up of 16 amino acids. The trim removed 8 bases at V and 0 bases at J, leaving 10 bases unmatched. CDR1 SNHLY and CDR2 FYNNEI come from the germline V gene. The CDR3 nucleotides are TGTGCCAGCTCTTGGGACAGGGACCCGTACCAAGAGACCCAGTACTTC. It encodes CASSWDRDPYQETQYF. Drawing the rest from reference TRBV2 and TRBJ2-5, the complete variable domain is EPEVTQTPSHQVTQMGQEVILRCVPISNHLYFYWYRQILGQKVEFLVSFYNNEISEKSEIFDDQFSVERPDGSNFTLKIRSTKLEDSAMYFCASSWDRDPYQETQYFGPGTRLLVL.

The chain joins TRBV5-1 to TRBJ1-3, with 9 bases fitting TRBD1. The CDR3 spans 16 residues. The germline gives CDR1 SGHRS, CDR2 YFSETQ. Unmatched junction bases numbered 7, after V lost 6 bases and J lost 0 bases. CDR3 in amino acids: CASTPTGGISGNTIYF. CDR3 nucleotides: TGCGCCAGCACCCCGACAGGGGGGATCTCTGGAAACACCATATATTTT. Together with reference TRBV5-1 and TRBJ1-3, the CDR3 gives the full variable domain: KAGVTQTPRYLIKTRGQQVTLSCSPISGHRSVSWYQQTPGQGLQFLFEYFSETQRNKGNFPGRFSGRQFSNSRSEMNVSTLELGDSALYLCASTPTGGISGNTIYFGEGSWLTVV.

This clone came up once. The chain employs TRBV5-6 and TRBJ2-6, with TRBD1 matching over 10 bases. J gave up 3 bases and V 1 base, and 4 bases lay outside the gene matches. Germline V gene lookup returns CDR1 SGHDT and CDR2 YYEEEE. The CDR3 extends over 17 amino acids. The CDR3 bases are TGTGCCAGCAGCTTGCGGGACAGGGGTGGTGGGGCCAACGTCCTGACTTTC. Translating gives CASSLRDRGGGANVLTF.

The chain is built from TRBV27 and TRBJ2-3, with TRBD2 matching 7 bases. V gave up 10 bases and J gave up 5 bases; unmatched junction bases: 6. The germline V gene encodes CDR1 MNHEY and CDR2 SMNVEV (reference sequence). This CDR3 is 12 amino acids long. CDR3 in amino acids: CATAGVGDTQYF. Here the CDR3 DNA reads TGTGCCACCGCGGGGGTGGGAGATACGCAGTATTTT.

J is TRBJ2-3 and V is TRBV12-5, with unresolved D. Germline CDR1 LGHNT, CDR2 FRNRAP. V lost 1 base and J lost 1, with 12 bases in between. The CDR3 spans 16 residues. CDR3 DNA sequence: TGTGCTAGTGGTTTGGCCATTGGCGGTGGCACAGATACGCAGTATTTT. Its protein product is CASGLAIGGGTDTQYF. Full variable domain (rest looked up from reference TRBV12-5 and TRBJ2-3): DARVTQTPRHKVTEMGQEVTMRCQPILGHNTVFWYRQTMMQGLELLAYFRNRAPLDDSGMPKDRFSAEMPDATLATLKIQPSEPRDSAVYFCASGLAIGGGTDTQYFGPGTRLTVL.

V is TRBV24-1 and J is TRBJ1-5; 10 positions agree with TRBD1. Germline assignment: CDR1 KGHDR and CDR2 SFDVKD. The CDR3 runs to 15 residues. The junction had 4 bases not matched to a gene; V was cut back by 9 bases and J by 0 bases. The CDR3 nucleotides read TGTGCCACCCGGGACAGGGGCTATAGCAATCAGCCCCAGCATTTT. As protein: CATRDRGYSNQPQHF.

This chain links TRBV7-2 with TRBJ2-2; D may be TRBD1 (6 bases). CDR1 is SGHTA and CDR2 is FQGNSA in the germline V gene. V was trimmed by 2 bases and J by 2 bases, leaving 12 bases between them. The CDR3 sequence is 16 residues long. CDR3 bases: TGTGCCAGCAGCTTACTCTCCAGGGGTAACACCGGGGAGCTGTTTTTT. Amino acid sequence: CASSLLSRGNTGELFF.

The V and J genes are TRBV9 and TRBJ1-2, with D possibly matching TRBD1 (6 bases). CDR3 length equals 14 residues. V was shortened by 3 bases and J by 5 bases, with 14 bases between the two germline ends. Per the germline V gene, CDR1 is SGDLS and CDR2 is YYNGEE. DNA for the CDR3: TGTGCCAGCAGCGCCCTAGGGGGGGGATATGGCTACACCTTC. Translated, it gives CASSALGGGYGYTF.

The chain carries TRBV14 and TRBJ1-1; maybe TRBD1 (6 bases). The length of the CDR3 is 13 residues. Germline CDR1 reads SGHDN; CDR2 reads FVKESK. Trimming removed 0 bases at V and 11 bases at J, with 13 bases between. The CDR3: CASSQEVRQAAFF. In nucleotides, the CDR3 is TGTGCCAGCAGCCAAGAAGTTCGACAGGCTGCTTTCTTT.

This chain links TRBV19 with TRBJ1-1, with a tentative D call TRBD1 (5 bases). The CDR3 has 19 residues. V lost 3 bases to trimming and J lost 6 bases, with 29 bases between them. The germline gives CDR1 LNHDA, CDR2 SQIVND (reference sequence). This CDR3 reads CASSILIPGLKPRDSEAFF. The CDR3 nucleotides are TGTGCCAGTAGTATCCTAATACCGGGCCTTAAACCCAGGGACTCTGAAGCTTTCTTT.

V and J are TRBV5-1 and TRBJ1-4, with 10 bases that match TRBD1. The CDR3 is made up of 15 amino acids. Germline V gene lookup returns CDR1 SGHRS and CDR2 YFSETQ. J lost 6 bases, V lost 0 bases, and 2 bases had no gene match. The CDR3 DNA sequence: TGCGCCAGCAGCTTGGGGGACAGGGGCTATGAAAAACTGTTTTTT. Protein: CASSLGDRGYEKLFF.

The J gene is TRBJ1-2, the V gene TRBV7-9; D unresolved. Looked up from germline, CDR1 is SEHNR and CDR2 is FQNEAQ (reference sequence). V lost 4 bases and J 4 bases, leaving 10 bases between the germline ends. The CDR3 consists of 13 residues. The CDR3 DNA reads TGTGCCAGCAGCTCCGACAAGCTCTATGGCTACACCTTC. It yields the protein CASSSDKLYGYTF.